One and the same sample provided the 15 T cell receptor beta chains below, sequenced in a study of blood T cell repertoires in COVID-19 (TCRdb year 2020). Library construction relied on the immunoSEQ multiplex PCR assay. In its TCRdb copy, this immuneACCESS table keeps in-frame sequences only and misses some clones. Where compared with another copy, unresolved V genes explain less than half of these, and the others have no known cause. The sample table contains 300,000 or so clones; only one count was recorded for 85% of them. The top ten constitute around 3.9% of the sample. Sequencing used peripheral blood. These receptors all come from a woman in her 50s with active or convalescent COVID-19.

CDR3 amino acids: CASSQPGLPHEQFF. CDR3 nucleotides: TGTGCCAGCAGCCAACCCGGACTACCTCATGAGCAGTTCTTC. The chain is built from TRBV3-1 (or the pseudogene TRBV3-2) and TRBJ2-1; tentatively, D is TRBD2 (6 bases). The CDR3 is 14 residues long. V was clipped by 2 bases and J by 8 bases, with 13 bases between them. Per the germline V gene, CDR1 is LGHDT and CDR2 is YNNKEL (reference sequence).

The chain has TRBV5-4 and TRBJ2-7; 7 bases are shared with TRBD2. V gave up 5 bases and J gave up 1 base; unmatched junction bases: 9. Per the germline V gene, CDR1 is SGHNT and CDR2 is YYREEE (reference sequence). This CDR3 has 15 residues. This CDR3 is CASSRPGTTSYEQYF. CDR3 DNA: TGTGCCAGCAGTAGACCCGGGACTACGTCCTACGAGCAGTACTTC.

The sample holds a few counts of this clone. The chain carries TRBV5-1 and TRBJ1-4; TRBD1 is a possible D gene (5 bases). Trimming removed 2 bases at V and 8 bases at J, with 10 bases between. The CDR3 is made up of 13 amino acids. Germline-derived CDR1 and CDR2 are SGHRS and YFSETQ. The CDR3 nucleotides are TGCGCCAGCAGCTTCAGGGAAGAGGAAAAACTGTTTTTT. Translating gives CASSFREEEKLFF.

This clone showed up many times. The chain carries TRBV5-5 and TRBJ2-7, with TRBD1 identical over 7 bases. CDR3 length: 16 amino acids. The V gene end was trimmed by 3 bases and the J gene end by 3 bases; junction bases not matched to a gene: 12. The germline gives CDR1 SGHKS, CDR2 YYEKEE (reference sequence). In DNA, the CDR3 is TGTGCCAGCAGCTGGGCCCTCCGACAGGGAATCTACGAGCAGTACTTC. The encoded protein is CASSWALRQGIYEQYF.

This chain joins TRBV6-5 and TRBJ1-1, with D possibly matching TRBD1 (5 bases). Trimming left V 0 bases short and J 1 base short, with 9 bases between. The CDR3 runs 15 residues. The germline CDR1 and CDR2 sequences are MNHEY and SVGAGI. The CDR3 loop is CASSYSRQGNTEAFF. CDR3 DNA: TGTGCCAGCAGTTACTCGAGGCAGGGGAACACTGAAGCTTTCTTT.

V usage is TRBV7-9 and J usage is TRBJ1-2; tentative D call: TRBD1 (5 bases). V was shortened by 6 bases and J by 9 bases, with 14 bases between the two germline ends. This CDR3 region has 12 residues. Germline V lookup: CDR1 SEHNR, CDR2 FQNEAQ (reference sequence). CDR3 bases: TGTGCCAGCAGTCCCCCCGACAGTCGCTACACCTTC. This sequence encodes CASSPPDSRYTF.

The chain links TRBV30 to TRBJ2-5; D is unclear. This CDR3 is 13 amino acids long. Germline CDR1 reads GTSNPN; CDR2 reads SVGIG (reference sequence). With 0 bases removed from V and 5 bases from J, the gap between germline ends came to 10 bases. The DNA for the CDR3 is TGTGCCTGGAGTGTTGCGACTTTGGAGACCCAGTACTTC. The encoded protein is CAWSVATLETQYF.

J is TRBJ2-3 and V is TRBV11-3; 10 bases map to TRBD1. The CDR3 consists of 15 residues. V trimming: 5 bases; J trimming: 7 bases; junction bases outside the gene matches: 9. Germline-derived CDR1 and CDR2 are SGHNT and YENEEA. CDR3: CASSPTGDRGHTQYF. The DNA of the CDR3 is TGTGCCAGCAGCCCGACGGGGGACAGGGGTCATACGCAGTATTTT.

V and J are TRBV25-1 and TRBJ2-7, with a weak D call TRBD2 (6 bases). The CDR3 length is 16 residues. V was pared by 5 bases and J by 2 bases, with 19 bases between. The germline CDR1 and CDR2 sequences are MGHDK and SYGVNS. CDR3 sequence (DNA): TGTGCCAGCAGTCCGCCGGGACTCACTTTTACCTACGAGCAGTACTTC. Translated, it gives CASSPPGLTFTYEQYF.

V and J are TRBV5-8 and TRBJ1-2; 7 bases agree with TRBD1. Germline lookup yields CDR1 SGHTS and CDR2 YDEGEE. The junction had 10 bases not matched to a gene; V was cut back by 2 bases and J by 0 bases. There are 17 residues in the CDR3. The DNA for the CDR3 is TGTGCCAGCAGCTTCTACAGGGGATTCGGGCCTAACTATGGCTACACCTTC. Translated: CASSFYRGFGPNYGYTF.

This chain uses TRBV6-1 with TRBJ2-5; a possible D gene is TRBD1 (5 bases). CDR3 length equals 15 residues. Germline assignment: CDR1 MNHNS and CDR2 SASEGT. Trimming left V 2 bases short and J 5 bases short, with 15 bases between. The CDR3 loop is CASSESQGRGETQYF. The CDR3 DNA follows: TGTGCCAGCAGTGAATCCCAGGGTCGAGGCGAGACCCAGTACTTC.

This chain connects TRBV9 to TRBJ2-3; 12 positions agree with TRBD2. V lost 4 bases and J lost 4; bases outside the gene matches: 7. The CDR3 has 16 amino acids. Germline lookup yields CDR1 SGDLS and CDR2 YYNGEE. The CDR3 region is CASSSLAGGIADTQYF. The CDR3 DNA sequence: TGTGCCAGCAGCTCCCTAGCGGGAGGGATCGCAGATACGCAGTATTTT.

The rearrangement joins TRBV19 to TRBJ1-1; D perhaps matches TRBD1 (5 bases). CDR3 length: 14 amino acids. V was trimmed by 1 base and J by 4 bases, leaving 10 bases between them. Per the germline V gene, CDR1 is LNHDA and CDR2 is SQIVND (reference sequence). The CDR3 sequence: CASSIGGEGTEAFF. For the CDR3, the DNA is TGTGCCAGTAGTATAGGGGGGGAGGGCACTGAAGCTTTCTTT.

The V and J genes are TRBV28 and TRBJ1-2; 7 bases line up with TRBD1. Germline loops: CDR1 MDHEN, CDR2 SYDVKM. The CDR3 has 17 amino acids. The junction had 20 bases not matched to a gene; V was cut back by 6 bases and J by 7 bases. In DNA form, the CDR3 reads TGTGCCAGCAGGGACGCTCTGGGACAGCCTTCCTTGGTTGGCTACACCTTC. Residues: CASRDALGQPSLVGYTF.

This clone has only one observation. The rearrangement links TRBV27 to TRBJ2-7; weak D call: TRBD2 (6 bases). This CDR3 comprises 15 residues. Germline lookup yields CDR1 MNHEY and CDR2 SMNVEV (reference sequence). The V end lost 8 bases, the J end lost 2 bases, and 19 bases lay between the germline ends. The chain's CDR3 is CASGLRRAGPYEQYF. For the CDR3, the DNA is TGTGCCAGCGGCCTGCGGAGGGCTGGACCCTACGAGCAGTACTTC.